The 30 T cell receptor beta chains reported below all come from one sample, sequenced in a study of blood T cell repertoires in COVID-19. Libraries were prepared by immunoSEQ multiplex PCR; TCRdb keeps only in-frame clonotypes and omits some of them. Of 90,000 to 120,000 clones listed, about 91% are singletons. The sequenced sample consisted of peripheral blood. The source is a man aged 50 or older with active or convalescent COVID-19.

This clone showed up just a few times. The chain carries TRBV6-5 and TRBJ2-7; TRBD2 might be the D (5 bases). Germline V gene data show CDR1 as MNHEY and CDR2 as SVGAGI. The V gene lost 2 bases and the J gene lost 3 bases, with 8 bases spanning the gap. This CDR3 is 13 amino acids long. The CDR3 here is CASSYEGFYEQYF. In DNA, the CDR3 is TGTGCCAGCAGTTACGAGGGATTCTACGAGCAGTACTTC.

This chain connects TRBV12-3 or TRBV12-4 to TRBJ1-1; D is possibly TRBD1 (5 bases). V gave up 5 bases and J gave up 3 bases, with 10 bases separating them. The CDR3 spans 13 residues. DNA for the CDR3: TGTGCCAGCAGTATGGGGGGACACACTGAAGCTTTCTTT. Translated, it gives CASSMGGHTEAFF.

The sample holds one count of this clone. V gene TRBV5-4 combines with J gene TRBJ2-5; D remains unclear. The CDR3 consists of 12 residues. Germline CDR1 SGHNT, CDR2 YYREEE (reference sequence). Deletions cut 3 bases from V and 2 bases from J, with 5 bases between. CDR3 loop: CASSYNQETQYF. The CDR3 DNA follows: TGTGCCAGCAGCTACAATCAAGAGACCCAGTACTTC.

The V and J genes are TRBV29-1 and TRBJ2-1; 9 nucleotides match TRBD2. The trim removed 3 bases at V and 8 bases at J, leaving 8 bases unmatched. The CDR3 is 14 residues long. Germline assignment: CDR1 SQVTM and CDR2 ANQGSEA. CDR3 residues: CSVDGREGPDEQFF. The CDR3 DNA follows: TGCAGCGTTGACGGGCGGGAGGGCCCGGATGAGCAGTTCTTC.

A few counts support this clone. The chain has TRBV30 and TRBJ2-7; 7 nucleotides agree with TRBD2. CDR3 length: 15 amino acids. The trim removed 3 bases at V and 2 bases at J, leaving 10 bases unmatched. Per the germline V gene, CDR1 is GTSNPN and CDR2 is SVGIG (reference sequence). CDR3: CAWRATWGGPYEQYF. In DNA form, the CDR3 reads TGTGCCTGGAGGGCCACATGGGGGGGTCCCTACGAGCAGTACTTC.

The chain has TRBV27 and TRBJ2-1; possible D gene TRBD2, 6 bases. CDR3 length: 16 amino acids. Germline V CDR1 and CDR2: MNHEY, SMNVEV (reference sequence). Trimming stripped 5 bases from V and 6 bases from J, with 20 bases between. The CDR3 is CASSQPRLDPRNEQFF. CDR3 nucleotides: TGTGCCAGCAGTCAACCGCGACTAGATCCCCGCAATGAGCAGTTCTTC.

The chain recombines TRBV3-1 (or the pseudogene TRBV3-2) with TRBJ2-3, with D possibly matching TRBD1 (5 bases). V gave up 1 base and J gave up 4 bases, with 12 bases separating them. Germline CDR1 and CDR2: LGHDT and YNNKEL (reference sequence). The CDR3 is 15 amino acids. CDR3 nucleotide sequence: TGTGCCAGCAGCCAAGTGGGGTCCAGGGCAGATACGCAGTATTTT. Protein: CASSQVGSRADTQYF.

The chain combines TRBV10-3 with TRBJ1-2; 11 bases map to TRBD1. The CDR3 runs to 13 residues. Germline V CDR1 and CDR2: ENHRY, SYGVKD. The ends lost 8 bases at V and 5 bases at J; junction bases unmatched: 4. DNA for the CDR3: TGTGCCATCGCGGGACAGGGGGAGTATGGCTACACCTTC. It encodes CAIAGQGEYGYTF.

The V gene is TRBV5-5, the J gene TRBJ2-7; D call uncertain. Trimming took 5 bases from V and 5 from J, leaving 8 bases between them. This CDR3 contains 11 residues. The germline gives CDR1 SGHKS, CDR2 YYEKEE (reference sequence). The CDR3 spells CASSSYNEQYF. The CDR3 nucleotides read TGTGCCAGCAGTTCGTATAACGAGCAGTACTTC.

Only one count was recorded for this clone. The CDR3: CASSFTTASGVYYNEQFF. For the CDR3, the DNA is TGTGCCAGCAGCTTTACAACGGCAAGCGGGGTTTACTACAATGAGCAGTTCTTC. The gene calls are TRBV7-2 and TRBJ2-1, with 7 bases aligning to TRBD2. J was trimmed by 3 bases and V by 3 bases; bases with no gene match: 14. The germline gives CDR1 SGHTA, CDR2 FQGNSA. The CDR3 spans 18 residues.

The genes are TRBV29-1 and TRBJ2-3; perhaps TRBD2 as D (5 bases). This CDR3 has 15 residues. Trimming removed 3 bases at V and 1 base at J, with 14 bases between. CDR1 and CDR2 (germline): SQVTM, ANQGSEA. The CDR3 loop reads CSVESRLAGTDTQYF. The CDR3 coding sequence is TGCAGCGTTGAGTCGAGGCTAGCTGGCACAGATACGCAGTATTTT.

The sample holds one count of this clone. The gene calls are TRBV27 and TRBJ1-3; D call uncertain. The CDR3 extends over 15 amino acids. The V gene's germline CDR1 is MNHEY and CDR2 SMNVEV (reference sequence). V lost 2 bases to trimming and J lost 0 bases, with 8 bases between them. The CDR3 region has the DNA TGTGCCAGCAGTTTAGTCGGGAGCTCTGGAAACACCATATATTTT. Its translation: CASSLVGSSGNTIYF.

V is TRBV24-1 and J is TRBJ2-1, with D unresolved. The germline gives CDR1 KGHDR, CDR2 SFDVKD. V lost 2 bases, J lost 5 bases, and 12 bases lay in between. The CDR3 has 15 residues. CDR3 region: CATSDWSGANNEQFF. For the CDR3, the DNA is TGTGCCACCAGTGATTGGTCGGGTGCAAACAATGAGCAGTTCTTC.

This clone has only a few counts. This chain uses TRBV3-1 (or the pseudogene TRBV3-2) with TRBJ2-3, with 7 bases matching TRBD2. V shed 8 bases and J 0 bases; nucleotides not matched to a gene: 5. The CDR3 loop spans 14 amino acids. Germline V lookup: CDR1 LGHDT, CDR2 YNNKEL (reference sequence). CDR3 in DNA: TGTGCCAGCTCCGTAGCGGGTAGCACAGATACGCAGTATTTT. Translated, it gives CASSVAGSTDTQYF.

The chain combines TRBV10-3 with TRBJ1-1, with 8 bases identical to TRBD1. The CDR3 contains 15 residues. Trimming at V came to 7 bases and at J to 2 bases, leaving 9 bases not matched to a gene. Per the germline V gene, CDR1 is ENHRY and CDR2 is SYGVKD. In nucleotides, the CDR3 is TGTGCCATCACGGCAGGGGGCGCGGATAACACTGAAGCTTTCTTT. It yields the protein CAITAGGADNTEAFF.

On this clone itself: One end of the junction is discordant with germline, which a read error may explain. The J gene is TRBJ2-4, the V gene TRBV6-2 or TRBV6-3; TRBD2 matches at 8 bases. Per the germline V gene, CDR1 is MNHEY and CDR2 is SVGEGT. The CDR3 is made up of 17 amino acids. The CDR3 DNA is TGTGCCAGCAGTTCCCCGACAGCCAGGGAGGCGGCGGGAGGAGGGTGGTTC. Amino acid sequence: CASSSPTAREAAGGGWF.

This clone was counted a single time. V usage is TRBV10-1 and J usage is TRBJ2-3, with 8 positions matching TRBD1. The CDR3 runs 15 residues. Trimming removed 7 bases from V and 2 bases from J; junction bases left unmatched: 8. Germline V gene lookup returns CDR1 WNHNN and CDR2 SYGVQD (reference sequence). CDR3 sequence: CASKDGQGDTDTQYF. CDR3 DNA: TGCGCCAGCAAAGACGGACAGGGAGACACAGATACGCAGTATTTT.

The table lists this clone with a count of one. This sequence joins TRBV7-2 and TRBJ2-2, with 9 bases aligning to TRBD2. This CDR3 spans 16 amino acids. V shed 5 bases and J 5 bases; nucleotides not matched to a gene: 9. CDR1 and CDR2 (germline): SGHTA, FQGNSA. The CDR3 reads CASSPLSGRGTGELFF. CDR3 nucleotides: TGTGCCAGCAGCCCGCTTAGCGGGAGAGGGACCGGGGAGCTGTTTTTT.

The genes are TRBV2 and TRBJ2-7; 16 bases fit TRBD2. The J segment lost 7 bases and the V segment lost 4 bases, leaving 7 bases of the junction unmatched. CDR1 is SNHLY, CDR2 FYNNEI, per germline. This CDR3 spans 16 amino acids. The CDR3 region is CASSVGLAGGAWEQYF. In DNA, the CDR3 is TGTGCCAGCAGTGTGGGACTAGCGGGAGGGGCGTGGGAGCAGTACTTC.

This clone appeared a single time. The chain is built from TRBV6-5 and TRBJ1-5; the D is unclear. Germline V gene lookup returns CDR1 MNHEY and CDR2 SVGAGI. Trimming cost V 5 bases and J 0 bases, with 5 bases left between them. The CDR3 is made up of 13 amino acids. CDR3 sequence reads: CASSRDSNQPQHF. In nucleotides, the CDR3 is TGTGCCAGCAGTCGAGATAGCAATCAGCCCCAGCATTTT.

The gene calls are TRBV7-2 and TRBJ2-7, with D tentatively TRBD2 (5 bases). The V gene lost 4 bases and the J gene lost 3 bases, with 13 bases spanning the gap. From germline, CDR1 is SGHTA and CDR2 FQGNSA. The CDR3 consists of 14 residues. CDR3 in amino acids: CASSSGLRYYEQYF. Here the CDR3 DNA reads TGTGCCAGCAGCTCCGGACTCAGGTACTACGAGCAGTACTTC.

This chain connects TRBV28 to TRBJ2-4, with D possibly TRBD1 on 6 matching bases. Germline-derived CDR1 and CDR2 are MDHEN and SYDVKM. The CDR3 loop spans 15 amino acids. The V and J ends lost 3 bases and 6 bases respectively, with 15 bases between them. CDR3 coding DNA: TGTGCCAGCAGTTTGGCGACAGGAGCTGGAAACATTCAGTACTTC. Residues: CASSLATGAGNIQYF.

This clone was observed at least ten times. This chain uses TRBV28 with TRBJ2-3; 8 bases are a match to TRBD2. CDR3 length: 15 amino acids. Per the germline V gene, CDR1 is MDHEN and CDR2 is SYDVKM. J lost 0 bases, V lost 7 bases, and 6 bases had no gene match. CDR3 amino acids: CASMMASGSTDTQYF. CDR3 coding DNA: TGTGCCAGCATGATGGCTAGCGGGAGCACAGATACGCAGTATTTT.

This clone was seen a single time. The gene calls are TRBV7-9 and TRBJ1-4, with 7 bases matching TRBD1. CDR3 size: 15 residues. The J segment lost 4 bases and the V segment lost 2 bases, leaving 4 bases of the junction unmatched. Germline V gene data show CDR1 as SEHNR and CDR2 as FQNEAQ (reference sequence). The CDR3 region has the DNA TGTGCCAGCAGCTTATTCGACAGGGATAATGAAAAACTGTTTTTT. Its translation: CASSLFDRDNEKLFF.

CDR3 sequence reads: CASTREGGGGYTF. The CDR3 nucleotides are TGTGCCAGCACCCGGGAGGGGGGTGGAGGCTACACCTTC. The chain combines TRBV27 with TRBJ1-2; possibly TRBD1 for D (6 bases). The germline CDR1 and CDR2 sequences are MNHEY and SMNVEV (reference sequence). CDR3 length: 13 amino acids. The V end was cut by 7 bases, the J end by 8 bases, with 17 bases between.

The chain combines TRBV18 with TRBJ2-7; 7 bases are shared with TRBD2. CDR1 is KGHSH and CDR2 is LQKENI in the germline V gene. V was clipped by 4 bases and J by 3 bases; unmatched bases: 3. The CDR3 is made up of 13 amino acids. CDR3 bases: TGTGCCAGCTCACTGGGAGGGGTCTACGAGCAGTACTTC. Amino acid sequence: CASSLGGVYEQYF.

The chain links TRBV10-2 to TRBJ1-1; D not certain. This CDR3 comprises 13 residues. V dropped 6 bases and J dropped 4 bases, with 12 bases sitting between them. Per germline, CDR1 WSHSY and CDR2 SAAADI. The CDR3 DNA reads as TGCGCCAGCAGAACGGGGAAAAGCACTGAAGCTTTCTTT. Residues: CASRTGKSTEAFF.

The chain uses TRBV28 and TRBJ1-1; D not certain. V gave up 0 bases and J gave up 0 bases, with 5 bases separating them. CDR1 MDHEN and CDR2 SYDVKM come from the germline V gene. The CDR3 consists of 14 residues. The CDR3 protein is CASSLWQVNTEAFF. The CDR3, as DNA: TGTGCCAGCAGTTTATGGCAGGTGAACACTGAAGCTTTCTTT.

A few counts support this clone. CDR3 in DNA: TGTGCCACCGCTCGCATGGGCAGGGGACAAGGGGCAGATACGCAGTATTTT. This sequence encodes CATARMGRGQGADTQYF. The chain is built from TRBV19 and TRBJ2-3; D perhaps matches TRBD1 (6 bases). Germline loops: CDR1 LNHDA, CDR2 SQIVND (reference sequence). The CDR3 covers 17 residues. V dropped 10 bases and J dropped 4 bases, with 27 bases sitting between them.

In this sample, this clone turned up once. J is TRBJ2-2 and V is TRBV6-2 or TRBV6-3; a weak D match, TRBD2 (6 bases). This CDR3 has 16 amino acids. With 5 bases removed from V and 0 bases from J, the gap between germline ends came to 13 bases. Germline V gene data show CDR1 as MNHEY and CDR2 as SVGEGT. For the CDR3, the DNA is TGTGCCAGCAGTCCCTTCGGCGGGACGAACACCGGGGAGCTGTTTTTT. Residues: CASSPFGGTNTGELFF.